These 6 T cell receptor beta chains originate from one sample sequenced in a study of T cells in Graves' hyperthyroidism and ophthalmopathy. Regions amplified from RNA transcripts were the TCR beta CDR3 regions. HTBI primers drove first-round RT-PCR of the TCR CDR3. TCRdb passed the multiplex PCR reads through MiXCR, listing each CDR3 protein once. This table holds about 380,000 distinct CDR3 sequences, approximately 14% found once. The sequencing sample was made of blood. These receptors originate from a woman aged 55-69 years with Graves' hyperthyroidism.

This clonotype was detected many times. The V and J genes are TRBV2 and TRBJ1-1; no clear D. CDR3 length: 11 amino acids. From germline, CDR1 is SNHLY and CDR2 FYNNEI. V shed 7 bases and J shed 5 bases, with 8 bases lying between them. CDR3 region: CASMGGTEAFF. The CDR3 DNA is TGTGCCAGCATGGGTGGTACTGAAGCTTTCTTT.

This clonotype was recorded many times. This chain connects TRBV20-1 to TRBJ2-1, with 10 bases lining up with TRBD2. The CDR3 totals 17 residues. V was clipped by 2 bases and J by 7 bases; unmatched bases: 14. Germline loops: CDR1 DFQATT, CDR2 SNEGSKA (reference sequence). Written as DNA, the CDR3 is TGCAGTGCTAGACCTCCAGAGGGTAGCGGGAGGAGAAATGAGCAGTTCTTC. Translated: CSARPPEGSGRRNEQFF.

This rearrangement joins TRBV5-5 to TRBJ1-1; possibly TRBD1 for D (6 bases). This CDR3 region has 14 residues. V lost 3 bases and J 1 base, leaving 10 bases between the germline ends. Germline values: CDR1 SGHKS, CDR2 YYEKEE (reference sequence). CDR3 sequence (DNA): TGTGCCAGCAGCTCGATGACAGGGAACACTGAAGCTTTCTTT. Encoded protein: CASSSMTGNTEAFF.

This clonotype was detected a few times. The V and J genes are TRBV7-8 and TRBJ1-4, with unresolved D. Deletions cut 5 bases from V and 5 bases from J, with 15 bases between. There are 15 residues in the CDR3. Germline V gives CDR1 SGHVS, CDR2 FQNEAQ. The CDR3 is CASSVDGNTNEKLFF. CDR3 nucleotides: TGTGCCAGCAGCGTGGACGGGAACACGAATGAAAAACTGTTTTTT.

The chain carries TRBV24-1 and TRBJ2-2, with D perhaps matching TRBD1 (6 bases). The CDR3 length is 16 residues. The V gene lost 7 bases and the J gene lost 2 bases, with 16 bases spanning the gap. Germline V gene lookup returns CDR1 KGHDR and CDR2 SFDVKD. The CDR3 DNA follows: TGTGCCACCAGGGAGACACAGGGAAAAAACACCGGGGAGCTGTTTTTT. Translation: CATRETQGKNTGELFF.

J is TRBJ1-2 and V is TRBV19, with a weak D call TRBD1 (6 bases). The CDR3 loop spans 14 amino acids. V was cut by 4 bases and J by 3 bases, with 12 bases left in between. From germline, CDR1 is LNHDA and CDR2 SQIVND (reference sequence). The CDR3 nucleotides read TGTGCCAGTAGTAGACGGACAGTGGACTATGGCTACACCTTC. Translation gives CASSRRTVDYGYTF.